Listed below are T cell receptor beta chains from one sample, sequenced in a study of blood T cell repertoires in COVID-19. The protocol was immunoSEQ multiplex PCR, while the TCRdb copy is restricted to in-frame clones and leaves out a portion. The table lists about 250,000 clones, approximately 84% of them singletons. Specimen: PBMCs or T cells enriched from blood (not recorded which). The receptors shown here come from a man aged 35 to 55 who had recovered from COVID-19. The CDR3 runs from the conserved cysteine through the conserved F or W. The D gene is left open where the match is weak. Clone size appears in some rows only: once, few, many, or a class for an expanded clone.

TRBJ1-6 . . TRBV27 TGTGCCAGCAGTTTAGAAATGGGGAGCTCCTATAATTCACCCCTCCACTTT CASSLEMGSSYNSPLHF
TRBJ1-2 . TRBD1 TRBV3-1/TRBV3-2 TGTGCCAGCAGCCAAGGTGGGACAGGCTTAGGCTATGGCTACACCTTC CASSQGGTGLGYGYTF
TRBJ2-1 . TRBD2 TRBV4-1 TGCGCCAGCAGCCAGCTCCTAGCGGGAGAAGGGAATGAGCAGTTCTTC CASSQLLAGEGNEQFF
TRBJ2-1 . TRBD1 TRBV2 TGTGCCAGCAGTGGACAGGGGGCGCGAAGCAATGAGCAGTTCTTC CASSGQGARSNEQFF
TRBJ2-7 . . TRBV11-2 TGTGCCAGCAGCTTAGAGCGGGGCACCCCTTCCTACGAGCAGTACTTC CASSLERGTPSYEQYF
TRBJ2-7 . TRBD2 TRBV5-6 TGTGCCAGCAGACTAGCGGGAGGACCCTCTACCTACGAGCAGTACTTC CASRLAGGPSTYEQYF
TRBJ2-1 . TRBD2 TRBV5-1 TGCGCCAGCAGCTTGGTTCTAGCGGGAGGGGGGTTCTTC CASSLVLAGGGFF
TRBJ2-1 . TRBD1 TRBV27 TGTGCCAGCAGTTCTCTAGGGACAGGGGGGGCCTACAATGAGCAGTTCTTC CASSSLGTGGAYNEQFF
TRBJ2-7 . TRBD2 TRBV9 TGTGCCAGCAGCGCCACGACTAGCGGGAGGGGTAGGGACGAGCAGTACTTC CASSATTSGRGRDEQYF
TRBJ1-5 . . TRBV6-6 TGTGCCAGCAGTTACGCCGGGAGCCGCCGACAGCCCCAGCATTTT CASSYAGSRRQPQHF
TRBJ2-1 few . TRBV11-1 TGTGCCAGCAGCTCTTCCGGGAACTACAATGAGCAGTTCTTC CASSSSGNYNEQFF
TRBJ2-1 . . TRBV2 TGTGCCAGCATAGGGGGAAGCTCCTACAATGAGCAGTTCTTC CASIGGSSYNEQFF
TRBJ2-1 . TRBD2 TRBV29-1 TGCAGCGCCTCGGCGAGCGGGAGGGTGGGCAATGAGCAGTTCTTC CSASASGRVGNEQFF
TRBJ2-1 . . TRBV7-6 TGTGCCAGCAGCTTAGTAGCCAACTCCTACAATGAGCAGTTCTTC CASSLVANSYNEQFF
TRBJ2-4 . . TRBV6-2/TRBV6-3 TGTGCCAGCAGTCCCGACAGAGCCAAAAACATTCAGTACTTC CASSPDRAKNIQYF
TRBJ2-3 . TRBD1 TRBV9 TGTGCCAGCAGCGCTCGACAGGGATACACTGATACGCAGTATTTT CASSARQGYTDTQYF
TRBJ1-2 . . TRBV6-5 TGTGCCAGCAGGATGGGGACTGGGTATGGCTACACCTTC CASRMGTGYGYTF
TRBJ1-2 . . TRBV30 TGTGCCTGGTCAGGGGCTTCTAACTATGGCTACACCTTC CAWSGASNYGYTF
TRBJ2-5 . . TRBV1 TGCACCAGCAGCCAAGATCGGGATAGACTAGCGGGAGGGGTAGAGACCCAGTACTTC CTSSQDRDRLAGGVETQYF
TRBJ2-7 . . TRBV29-1 TGCAGCGTTGGGGCGGCAGGGTGGAAGTACTTC CSVGAAGWKYF
TRBJ2-3 . TRBD2 TRBV6-2/TRBV6-3 TGTGCCAGCAGTTACGCCCCCCTAGCGGGTGGGGATACGCAGTATTTT CASSYAPLAGGDTQYF
TRBJ1-2 . TRBD1 TRBV7-9 TGTGCCAGCAGCGCCAGGACAGGGGCTGGAAACTATGGCTACACCTTC CASSARTGAGNYGYTF
TRBJ1-1 . . TRBV27 TGTGCCAGCAGTTTGAGGAGTTCTCGAAAAGCTTTCTTT CASSLRSSRKAFF
TRBJ2-7 . TRBD2 TRBV19 TGTGCCAGTAGTATGGGTACTAGCGGAACCTACGAGCAGTACTTC CASSMGTSGTYEQYF
TRBJ2-7 . TRBD2 TRBV30 TGTGCCTGGAGTGAAGGGTTAGCGGGGTACGAGCAGTACTTC CAWSEGLAGYEQYF
TRBJ2-1 . . TRBV3-1/TRBV3-2 TGTGCCAGCAGCCAAGACAGGATAGTCGACAATGAGCAGTTCTTC CASSQDRIVDNEQFF
TRBJ2-2 . . TRBV29-1 TGCAGCGTCCCTATCAGGGTCGGGGAGCTGTTTTTT CSVPIRVGELFF
TRBJ1-5 . . TRBV27 TGTGCCAGCAGTCCTGTACAGGGTAGCAATCAGCCCCAGCATTTT CASSPVQGSNQPQHF
TRBJ1-1 once . TRBV7-2 TGTGCCAGCAGCTTAATCAGGAACACTGAAGCTTTCTTT CASSLIRNTEAFF
TRBJ2-3 . TRBD1 TRBV7-2 TGTGCCAGCAGCCCCCGGACAGGGGGGGATACGCAGTATTTT CASSPRTGGDTQYF
TRBJ1-2 . . TRBV28 TGTGCCAGCAGGCGGCAGTCTAACTATGGCTACACCTTC CASRRQSNYGYTF
TRBJ2-7 . . TRBV4-1 TGCGCCAGCAGCCAAGAATATGACAGAGACAGCTCCTACGAGCAGTACTTC CASSQEYDRDSSYEQYF
TRBJ1-1 . TRBD1 TRBV9 TGTGCCAGCAGCGCTACAACAGGGGGAGGCACTGAAGCTTTCTTT CASSATTGGGTEAFF
TRBJ2-7 . TRBD2 TRBV9 TGTGCCAGCAGCACCATTCCGGGAGGGTTTTACGAGCAGTACTTC CASSTIPGGFYEQYF
TRBJ1-6 . . TRBV3-1/TRBV3-2 TGTGCCAGCAGCCGCCAGGTGGGTTCACCCCTCCACTTT CASSRQVGSPLHF
TRBJ1-1 . . TRBV12-3/TRBV12-4 TGTGCCAGCGGCCCTACAAGCGCTGAAGCTTTCTTT CASGPTSAEAFF
TRBJ2-5 . . TRBV4-2 TGTGCCAGCAGCCCACATATAGGCCTCACGGGGGAGACCCAGTACTTC CASSPHIGLTGETQYF
TRBJ1-4 . TRBD1 TRBV5-1 TGCGCCAGCAGCTTGGGACAGGGACCTAATGAAAAACTGTTTTTT CASSLGQGPNEKLFF
TRBJ1-2 . TRBD1 TRBV10-3 TGTGCCATCAGTGCCGACCCGTCAACCGGGACAGGGGGCTTCGGCTATGGCTACACCTTC CAISADPSTGTGGFGYGYTF
TRBJ2-1 . . TRBV5-1 TGCGCCAGCAGCTATAAGGGGTCCTACAATGAGCAGTTCTTC CASSYKGSYNEQFF
TRBJ1-2 . . TRBV18 TGTGCCAGCTCACCTCAGGGCGACTATGGCTACACCTTC CASSPQGDYGYTF
TRBJ2-7 . TRBD1 TRBV28 TGTGCCAGCAGTCTGGGATCGGGACAGCCAACCTACGAGCAGTACTTC CASSLGSGQPTYEQYF
TRBJ2-5 . . TRBV5-1 TGCGCCAGCAGCGATCAACCGGGAGCGCAAGAGACCCAGTACTTC CASSDQPGAQETQYF